This T cell receptor (beta chain) comes out of a study of T cell responses to AZD1222 COVID-19 vaccine. Study outcomes and limitations: Vaccination with two AZD1222 doses was followed by a rise in Spike-specific TCR breadth and depth. The reported proportion of spike-specific TCRs targeting unmutated variant regions was nearly half. The sample set comprised mostly white British donors with more females, and clonal diversity was possibly underestimated.

As to this clone: Its antigen is not known.

Assay: immunoSEQ multiplex PCR; the TCRdb copy retains only in-frame clones and omits some. The repertoire holds 86,000 or so clones, with just over 90% as singletons. Combined were second doses at about 4 or about 12 weeks. CDR1 and CDR2 from the germline V gene are SGHRS and YFSETQ. The CDR3 runs 13 residues. The V end lost 0 bases, the J end lost 6 bases, and 9 bases lay between the germline ends. The TCR sequence derives from an adult who received the AZD1222 COVID-19 vaccine. This chain uses TRBV5-1 with TRBJ1-2; D is uncertain. The material was peripheral blood, obtained 28 days after the second AZD1222 dose. The CDR3 nucleotides are TGCGCCAGCAGCTTGGTTCCTTTGGATGGCTACACCTTC. This gives the protein CASSLVPLDGYTF.